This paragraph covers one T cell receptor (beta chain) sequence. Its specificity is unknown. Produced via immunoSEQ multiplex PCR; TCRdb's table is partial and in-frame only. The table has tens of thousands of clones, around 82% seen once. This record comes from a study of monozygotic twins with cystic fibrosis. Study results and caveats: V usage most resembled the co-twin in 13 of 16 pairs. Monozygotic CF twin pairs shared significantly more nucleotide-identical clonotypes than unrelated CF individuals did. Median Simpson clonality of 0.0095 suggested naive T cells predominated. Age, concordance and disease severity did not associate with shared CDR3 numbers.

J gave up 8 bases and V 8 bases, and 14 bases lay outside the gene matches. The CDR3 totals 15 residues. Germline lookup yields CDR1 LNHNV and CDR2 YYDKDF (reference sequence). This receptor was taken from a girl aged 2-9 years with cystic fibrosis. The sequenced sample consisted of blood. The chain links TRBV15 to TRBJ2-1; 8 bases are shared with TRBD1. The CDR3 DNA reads TGTGCCACCGGTTCGCGGACAGGGATCATCGATGAGCAGTTCTTC. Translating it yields CATGSRTGIIDEQFF.